Included here is one TCR beta chain sequence, with context. This specimen comes from a study of blood T cell repertoires in COVID-19. Profiling relied on immunoSEQ multiplex PCR, and the TCRdb table lists in-frame clones only, not all of them. The sample consists of about 260,000 clones, around 87% of them appearing once. CDR3 length: 16 amino acids. Germline-derived CDR1 and CDR2 are SGHTA and FQGNSA. The ends lost 5 bases at V and 3 bases at J; junction bases unmatched: 10. This receptor was taken from a woman in her fifties or sixties with acute or convalescent COVID-19. Specimen: peripheral blood. This chain uses TRBV7-2 with TRBJ1-3, with 7 positions matching TRBD1. CDR3 in DNA: TGTGCCAGCAGCACAGCCGGGGGACAGTATGGAAACACCATATATTTT. Protein product: CASSTAGGQYGNTIYF.